This T cell receptor (beta chain) emerged from a study of shared clonotypes between healthy human individuals. Study results and limitations: Shared clonotypes: roughly 4.5% naive CD4, around 4% naive CD8, about 2.2% memory CD4, 0.4% to 0.5% memory CD8. As a rule, naive subsets had a larger estimated richness than memory subsets.

This table comes from immunoSEQ multiplex PCR, and its TCRdb copy is limited to in-frame clones, with some not included. Among tens of thousands of clones, 60% to 65% were seen once, and the ten largest hold approximately 56%. Trimming took 3 bases from V and 0 from J, leaving 9 bases between them. Looked up from germline, CDR1 is LNHDA and CDR2 is SQIVND (reference sequence). CDR3 length: 15 amino acids. This clone has a count of ten or more. The antigen remains undetermined. This chain connects TRBV19 to TRBJ2-1; TRBD2 might be the D (6 bases). Sequencing used memory CD8+ T cells sorted from blood. Subset in this sample: CD45RO+ cells pooled with CCR7-negative TemRA cells. The sequence was obtained from a man aged 30-40 years in good health. The CDR3 spells CASSIDGSSYNEQFF. CDR3 sequence (DNA): TGTGCCAGTAGTATCGACGGGAGCTCCTACAATGAGCAGTTCTTC.